The 15 T cell receptor beta chains in this list originate from one sample, sequenced in a study of CD8+CD57+ T cells in acquired aplastic anemia. Template material for TCR beta VDJ and CDR3 profiling consisted of genomic DNA. TCRdb passed the reads through MiXCR, listing each CDR3 protein once. The sample shows about 400,000 distinct CDR3 sequences, 55% to 70% of them seen only once. What was sequenced was sorted CD4+, CD8+, or CD8+CD57+ T cells (not recorded which) from PBMCs. These receptors were collected from a human donor in good health, serving as a control.

The rearrangement uses TRBV5-1 and TRBJ2-3; no clear D gene. The V gene's germline CDR1 is SGHRS and CDR2 YFSETQ. CDR3 length equals 12 residues. Trimming pared 2 bases from V and 13 bases from J, leaving 14 bases between. CDR3 bases: TGCGCCAGCAGCTTCGGCGAGATCACTGAGTATTTT. Protein sequence: CASSFGEITEYF. Based on the CDR3 plus reference TRBV5-1 and TRBJ2-3, the full variable domain is KAGVTQTPRYLIKTRGQQVTLSCSPISGHRSVSWYQQTPGQGLQFLFEYFSETQRNKGNFPGRFSGRQFSNSRSEMNVSTLELGDSALYLCASSFGEITEYFGPGTRLTVL.

The J gene is TRBJ1-2, the V gene TRBV7-2; a weak D match, TRBD1 (6 bases). Germline values: CDR1 SGHTA, CDR2 FQGNSA. The CDR3 totals 17 residues. Trimming stripped 6 bases from V and 8 bases from J, with 28 bases between. CDR3 bases: TGTGCCAGCAGTCGCAACGGGGGGGCGGGGTACGAGCAGGGCTACACCTTC. As protein: CASSRNGGAGYEQGYTF.

The chain links TRBV11-3 to TRBJ1-4; D ambiguous. V dropped 6 bases and J dropped 8 bases, with 13 bases sitting between them. This CDR3 has 13 amino acids. Germline V lookup: CDR1 SGHNT, CDR2 YENEEA. The CDR3 loop is CASSQTINEKLFF. CDR3 sequence (DNA): TGTGCCAGCAGTCAAACAATTAACGAAAAACTGTTTTTT. Together with reference TRBV11-3 and TRBJ1-4, the CDR3 gives the full variable domain: EAGVVQSPRYKIIEKKQPVAFWCNPISGHNTLYWYLQNLGQGPELLIRYENEEAVDDSQLPKDRFSAERLKGVDSTLKIQPAELGDSAVYLCASSQTINEKLFFGSGTQLSVL.

The J gene is TRBJ2-1, the V gene TRBV7-3, with D unresolved. The CDR3 consists of 14 residues. The germline V gene has CDR1 SGHTA and CDR2 FQGTGA. V dropped 6 bases and J dropped 4 bases, with 13 bases sitting between them. CDR3 nucleotide sequence: TGTGCCAGCAGGCACCGTGGCATTTACAATGAGCAGTTCTTC. It specifies CASRHRGIYNEQFF.

The chain uses TRBV7-2 and TRBJ2-2; D may be TRBD1 (6 bases). Trimming took 0 bases from V and 8 from J, leaving 13 bases between them. Germline V CDR1 and CDR2: SGHTA, FQGNSA. The CDR3 has 15 residues. The CDR3 spells CASSLAGAGTGELFF. DNA of the CDR3: TGTGCCAGCAGCTTAGCGGGGGCGGGCACTGGGGAGCTGTTTTTT.

With regard to this clonotype: The final CDR3 position lacks the conserved phenylalanine or tryptophan, pointing to a likely read error. This chain links TRBV10-2 with TRBJ1-1; D is perhaps TRBD1 (5 bases). V gave up 3 bases and J gave up 5 bases, with 10 bases separating them. Germline V gene sequence: CDR1 WSHSY, CDR2 SAAADI. This CDR3 spans 13 amino acids. The CDR3 DNA sequence: TGCGCCAGCAGTGAACAGGCGCAAACTGAAGCTTTCTCT. This codes for CASSEQAQTEAFS.

This rearrangement joins TRBV2 to TRBJ2-3; no clear D gene. The CDR3 loop spans 14 amino acids. CDR1 SNHLY and CDR2 FYNNEI come from the germline V gene. V was shortened by 0 bases and J by 4 bases, with 8 bases between the two germline ends. The CDR3 sequence: CASSEASGADTQYF. The CDR3 nucleotides are TGTGCCAGCAGTGAAGCGAGTGGGGCAGATACGCAGTATTTT.

This chain joins TRBV5-8 and TRBJ1-1; D is unclear. The germline CDR1 and CDR2 sequences are SGHTS and YDEGEE. CDR3 length: 13 residues. Trimming took 4 bases from V and 5 from J, leaving 12 bases between them. CDR3 sequence (DNA): TGTGCCAGCAGCCAAGAGAGTGGAACTGAAGCTTTCTTT. Amino acid sequence: CASSQESGTEAFF.

Ten or more counts support this clonotype. The rearrangement joins TRBV4-2 to TRBJ1-3, with D perhaps matching TRBD1 (5 bases). Trimming removed 1 base from V and 3 bases from J, with 13 bases in between. CDR3 length equals 16 residues. From germline, CDR1 is LGHNA and CDR2 YNFKEQ. The CDR3 nucleotides read TGTGCCAGCAGCCAAGTAGGTGGGGCGGATGGAAACACCATATATTTT. Translating it yields CASSQVGGADGNTIYF.

Worth noting for this clonotype: One end of the junction fails to match germline, which may point to a read error. This chain links TRBV29-1 with TRBJ2-3; D unresolved. From germline, CDR1 is SQVTM and CDR2 ANQGSEA. The CDR3 covers 12 residues. The CDR3 sequence: CIVDRPTDTQYF. CDR3 DNA: TGCATCGTTGATAGACCCACAGATACGCAGTATTTT.

The chain is built from TRBV29-1 and TRBJ1-4; no firm D call. Deletions cut 5 bases from V and 11 bases from J, with 21 bases between. The CDR3 runs 14 residues. Germline V gene lookup returns CDR1 SQVTM and CDR2 ANQGSEA. The CDR3 bases are TGCAGCGTTAGGCGACGGGCGAATGGAGGGAAACTGTTTTTT. Encoded protein: CSVRRRANGGKLFF.

The gene calls are TRBV7-2 and TRBJ2-3, with a possible D match to TRBD2 (6 bases). Trimming stripped 4 bases from V and 15 bases from J, with 20 bases between. Germline V gene sequence: CDR1 SGHTA, CDR2 FQGNSA. The CDR3 is made up of 13 amino acids. This CDR3 reads CASSSQGGDKHYF. Written as DNA, the CDR3 is TGTGCCAGCAGCTCCCAGGGCGGGGATAAGCACTATTTT.

This sequence joins TRBV4-1 and TRBJ1-2; D call uncertain. CDR1 is MGHRA and CDR2 is YSYEKL in the germline V gene. Trimming removed 0 bases at V and 8 bases at J, with 22 bases between. The CDR3 is made up of 17 amino acids. CDR3 residues: CASSQDIQSTMSEGYTF. CDR3 sequence (DNA): TGCGCCAGCAGCCAAGATATCCAGTCAACGATGTCGGAAGGCTACACCTTC.

Concerning this clonotype itself: In this CDR3 the conserved last residue, phenylalanine or tryptophan, is missing, so a read error is likely. No DNA is shown, since the ends of the CDR3 on it are uncertain; the CDR3 is the one TCRdb lists. The V call is TRBV9, the J call TRBJ1-5. The CDR3 extends over 13 residues, inclusive of both ends. In germline, CDR1 is SGDLS, CDR2 YYNGEE. CDR3 sequence: CASRRVSRATHEL.

This clonotype was observed a single time. The V gene is TRBV7-9, the J gene TRBJ2-1; D is possibly TRBD2 (6 bases). The CDR3 loop spans 13 amino acids. Germline V CDR1 and CDR2: SEHNR, FQNEAQ (reference sequence). The V end lost 8 bases, the J end lost 8 bases, and 16 bases lay between the germline ends. CDR3 protein: CASRGMLEDEQFF. The CDR3 DNA sequence: TGTGCCAGCCGCGGGATGCTCGAAGATGAGCAGTTCTTC. The whole variable domain, filled in from reference TRBV7-9 and TRBJ2-1, reads DTGVSQNPRHKITKRGQNVTFRCDPISEHNRLYWYRQTLGQGPEFLTYFQNEAQLEKSRLLSDRFSAERPKGSFSTLEIQRTEQGDSAMYLCASRGMLEDEQFFGPGTRLTVL.